One T cell receptor beta chain is described in this entry. What it binds is unknown. The CDR3 totals 14 residues. Losses at the gene ends were 6 bases for V and 2 bases for J; bases not matched to a gene: 4. The germline V gene has CDR1 MNHEY and CDR2 SVGAGI. This sample stems from a study of T cell responses to AZD1222 COVID-19 vaccine. TCRdb's table, derived via immunoSEQ multiplex PCR, lists solely in-frame clones and lacks some. Seen here are 100,000 to 150,000 clones, approximately 90% observed once, and the top ten hold more than 20%. Study observations and caveats: Nearly half of unique spike-specific TCRs reportedly avoided B.1.351 and B.1.1.7 mutated regions. Possibly, clonal diversity was underestimated; donors were largely white British and included more females. Breadth and depth of Spike-specific TCRs rose after two AZD1222 doses. Among AZD1222 vaccinees, only five to seven were seropositive at baseline.

The V gene is TRBV6-5, the J gene TRBJ2-7, with 10 bases matching TRBD2. The sample in question was peripheral blood, obtained on day 0 of AZD1222 vaccination. The sequence came from an adult in good health. CDR3 sequence reads: CASSSLAGAYEQYF. The CDR3 nucleotides are TGTGCCAGCAGCTCCCTAGCGGGGGCCTACGAGCAGTACTTC.